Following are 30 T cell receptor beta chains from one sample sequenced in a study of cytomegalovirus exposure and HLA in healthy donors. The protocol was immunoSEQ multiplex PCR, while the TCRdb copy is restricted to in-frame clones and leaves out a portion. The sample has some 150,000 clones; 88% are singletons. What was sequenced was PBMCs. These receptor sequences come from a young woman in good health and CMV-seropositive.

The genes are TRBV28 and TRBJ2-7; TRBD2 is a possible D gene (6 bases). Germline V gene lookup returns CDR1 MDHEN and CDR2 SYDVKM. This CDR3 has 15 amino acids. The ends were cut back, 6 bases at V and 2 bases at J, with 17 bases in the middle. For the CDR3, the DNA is TGTGCCAGCAGACCCAGCGGAGCGGGTACCTACGAGCAGTACTTC. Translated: CASRPSGAGTYEQYF.

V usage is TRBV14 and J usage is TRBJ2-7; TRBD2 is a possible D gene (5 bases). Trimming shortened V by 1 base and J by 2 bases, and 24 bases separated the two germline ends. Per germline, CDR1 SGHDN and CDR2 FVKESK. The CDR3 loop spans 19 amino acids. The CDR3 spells CASSQVRWRVEASTYEQYF. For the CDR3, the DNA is TGTGCCAGCAGCCAAGTCAGGTGGCGGGTTGAGGCCTCAACCTACGAGCAGTACTTC.

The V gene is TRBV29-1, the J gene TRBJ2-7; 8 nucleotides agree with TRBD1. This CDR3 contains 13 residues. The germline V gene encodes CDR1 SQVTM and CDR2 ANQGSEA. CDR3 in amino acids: CSEHRDRTYEQYF. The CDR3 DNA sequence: TGCAGTGAACACCGGGACAGGACCTACGAGCAGTACTTC.

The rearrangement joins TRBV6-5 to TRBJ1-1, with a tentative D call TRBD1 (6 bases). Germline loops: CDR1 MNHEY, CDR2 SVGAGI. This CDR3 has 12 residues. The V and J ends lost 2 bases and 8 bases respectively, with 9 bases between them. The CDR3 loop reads CASSYEGGEAFF. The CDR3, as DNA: TGTGCCAGCAGTTACGAGGGGGGGGAAGCTTTCTTT.

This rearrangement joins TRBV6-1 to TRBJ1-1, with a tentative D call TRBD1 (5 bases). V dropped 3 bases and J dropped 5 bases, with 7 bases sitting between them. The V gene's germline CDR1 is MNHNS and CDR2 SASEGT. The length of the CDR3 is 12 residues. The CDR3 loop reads CASSEGGTEAFF. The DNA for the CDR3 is TGTGCCAGCAGTGAGGGGGGAACTGAAGCTTTCTTT.

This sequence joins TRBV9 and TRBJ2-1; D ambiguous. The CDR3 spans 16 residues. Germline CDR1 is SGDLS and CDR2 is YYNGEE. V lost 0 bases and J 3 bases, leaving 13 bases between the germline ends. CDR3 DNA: TGTGCCAGCAGCGTAGACCCTGATATAGACTACAATGAGCAGTTCTTC. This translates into CASSVDPDIDYNEQFF.

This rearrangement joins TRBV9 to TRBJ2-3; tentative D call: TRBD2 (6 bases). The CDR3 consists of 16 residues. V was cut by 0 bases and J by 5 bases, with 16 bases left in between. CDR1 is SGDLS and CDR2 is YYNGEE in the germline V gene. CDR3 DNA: TGTGCCAGCAGCGTAGAGCCGGGAGTTTGGGTAGATACGCAGTATTTT. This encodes CASSVEPGVWVDTQYF.

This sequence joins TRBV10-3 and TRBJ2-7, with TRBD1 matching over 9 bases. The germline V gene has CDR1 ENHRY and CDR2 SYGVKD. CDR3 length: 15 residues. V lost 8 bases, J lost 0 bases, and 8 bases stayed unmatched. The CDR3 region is CAIAGQGGSSYEQYF. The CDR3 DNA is TGTGCCATCGCGGGACAGGGCGGGAGCTCCTACGAGCAGTACTTC.

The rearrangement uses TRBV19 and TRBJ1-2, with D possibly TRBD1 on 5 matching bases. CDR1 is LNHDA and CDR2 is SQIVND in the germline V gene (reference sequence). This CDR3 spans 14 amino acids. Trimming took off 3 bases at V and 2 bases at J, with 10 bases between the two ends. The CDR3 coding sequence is TGTGCCAGTAGTATGGCCAGGGCCAACTATGGCTACACCTTC. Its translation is CASSMARANYGYTF.

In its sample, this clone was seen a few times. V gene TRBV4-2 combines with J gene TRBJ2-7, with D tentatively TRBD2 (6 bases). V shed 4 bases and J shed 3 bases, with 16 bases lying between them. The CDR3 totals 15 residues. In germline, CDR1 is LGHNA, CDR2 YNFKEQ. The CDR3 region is CASSPRLEQHYEQYF. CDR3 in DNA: TGTGCCAGCAGCCCCAGACTAGAGCAACACTACGAGCAGTACTTC.

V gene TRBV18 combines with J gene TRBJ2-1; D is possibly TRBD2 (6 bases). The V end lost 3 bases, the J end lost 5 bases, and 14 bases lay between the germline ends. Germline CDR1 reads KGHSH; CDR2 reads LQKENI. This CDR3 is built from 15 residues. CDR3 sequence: CASSPRKEGNNEQFF. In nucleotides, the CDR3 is TGTGCCAGCTCACCTCGGAAGGAGGGCAACAATGAGCAGTTCTTC.

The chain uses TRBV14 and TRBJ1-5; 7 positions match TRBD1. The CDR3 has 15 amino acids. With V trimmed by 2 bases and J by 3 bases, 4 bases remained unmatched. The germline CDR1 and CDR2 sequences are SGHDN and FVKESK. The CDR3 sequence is CASSQTTGANQPQHF. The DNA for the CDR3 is TGTGCCAGCAGCCAAACTACAGGGGCCAATCAGCCCCAGCATTTT.

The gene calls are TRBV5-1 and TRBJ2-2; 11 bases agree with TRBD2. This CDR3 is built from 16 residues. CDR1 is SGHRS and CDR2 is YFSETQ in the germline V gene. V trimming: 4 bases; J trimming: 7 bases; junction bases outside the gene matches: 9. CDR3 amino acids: CASSGITSGRNGELFF. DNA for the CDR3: TGCGCCAGCAGCGGCATCACTAGCGGGAGAAACGGGGAGCTGTTTTTT.

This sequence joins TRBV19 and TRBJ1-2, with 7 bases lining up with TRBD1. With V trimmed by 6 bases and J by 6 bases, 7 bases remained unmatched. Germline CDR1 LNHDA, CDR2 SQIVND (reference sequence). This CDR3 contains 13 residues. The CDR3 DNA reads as TGTGCCAGTAGAAAGAACAGGGGCCATGGCTACACCTTC. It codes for CASRKNRGHGYTF.

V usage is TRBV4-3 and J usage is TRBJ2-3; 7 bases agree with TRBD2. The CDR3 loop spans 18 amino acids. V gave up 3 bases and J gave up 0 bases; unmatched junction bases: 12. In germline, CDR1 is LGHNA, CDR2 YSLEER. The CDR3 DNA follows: TGCGCCAGCAGCCAGGACCCCGTTGGAGCGGGGAGCACAGATACGCAGTATTTT. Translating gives CASSQDPVGAGSTDTQYF.

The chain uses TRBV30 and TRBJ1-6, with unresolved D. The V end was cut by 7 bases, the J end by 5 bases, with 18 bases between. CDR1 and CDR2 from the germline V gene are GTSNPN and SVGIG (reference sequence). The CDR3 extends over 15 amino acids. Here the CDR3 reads CASRGKKRNNSPLHF. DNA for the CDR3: TGTGCCTCTAGAGGGAAAAAGAGGAATAATTCACCCCTCCACTTT.

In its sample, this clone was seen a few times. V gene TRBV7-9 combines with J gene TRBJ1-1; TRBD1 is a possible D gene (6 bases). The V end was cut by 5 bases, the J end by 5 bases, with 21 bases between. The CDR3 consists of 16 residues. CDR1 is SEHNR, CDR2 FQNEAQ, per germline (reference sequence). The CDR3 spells CASSRGAWQGMTEAFF. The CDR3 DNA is TGTGCCAGCAGCCGTGGGGCGTGGCAGGGGATGACTGAAGCTTTCTTT.

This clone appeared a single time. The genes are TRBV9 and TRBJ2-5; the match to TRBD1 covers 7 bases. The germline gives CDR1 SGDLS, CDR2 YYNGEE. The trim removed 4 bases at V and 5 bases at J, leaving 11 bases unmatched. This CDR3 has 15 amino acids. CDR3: CASSSHDRVDETQYF. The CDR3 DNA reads TGTGCCAGCAGCTCCCACGACAGGGTCGATGAGACCCAGTACTTC.

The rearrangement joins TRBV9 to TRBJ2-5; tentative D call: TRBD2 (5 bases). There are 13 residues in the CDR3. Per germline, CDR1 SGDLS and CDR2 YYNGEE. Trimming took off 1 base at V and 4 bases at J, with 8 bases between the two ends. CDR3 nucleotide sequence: TGTGCCAGCAGCGTAATAGAGGGAGAGACCCAGTACTTC. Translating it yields CASSVIEGETQYF.

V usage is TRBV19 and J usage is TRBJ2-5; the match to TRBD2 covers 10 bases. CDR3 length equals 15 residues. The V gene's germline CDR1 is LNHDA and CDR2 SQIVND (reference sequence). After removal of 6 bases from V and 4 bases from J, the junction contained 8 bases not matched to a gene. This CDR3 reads CASRSGASGRETQYF. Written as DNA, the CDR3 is TGTGCCAGTAGGTCCGGGGCTAGCGGGAGAGAGACCCAGTACTTC.

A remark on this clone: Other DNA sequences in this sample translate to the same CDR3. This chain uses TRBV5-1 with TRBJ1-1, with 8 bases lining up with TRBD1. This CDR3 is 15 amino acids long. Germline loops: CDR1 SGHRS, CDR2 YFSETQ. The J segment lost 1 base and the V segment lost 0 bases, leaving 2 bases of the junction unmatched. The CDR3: CASSLGGTGNTEAFF. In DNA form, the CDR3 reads TGCGCCAGCAGCTTGGGTGGGACAGGGAACACTGAAGCTTTCTTT.

The DNA for the CDR3 is TGTGCCATCAGTGACGGACAGACCTACGAGCAGTACTTC. It encodes CAISDGQTYEQYF. The J gene is TRBJ2-7, the V gene TRBV10-3, with D possibly matching TRBD1 (6 bases). This CDR3 has 13 residues. V shed 3 bases and J shed 2 bases, with 8 bases lying between them. Germline V gene lookup returns CDR1 ENHRY and CDR2 SYGVKD.

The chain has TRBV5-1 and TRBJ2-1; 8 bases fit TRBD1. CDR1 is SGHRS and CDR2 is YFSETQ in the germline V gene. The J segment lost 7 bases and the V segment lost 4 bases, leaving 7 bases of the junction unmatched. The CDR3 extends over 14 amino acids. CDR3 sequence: CASSTRQGSNEQFF. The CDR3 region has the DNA TGCGCCAGCAGCACTCGACAGGGGTCGAATGAGCAGTTCTTC.

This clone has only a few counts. In DNA form, the CDR3 reads TGCGCCAGTCTAGACGGCGGATCCTACAATGAGCAGTTCTTC. Translation: CASLDGGSYNEQFF. V is TRBV5-1 and J is TRBJ2-1; D is unresolved. Looked up from germline, CDR1 is SGHRS and CDR2 is YFSETQ. This CDR3 has 14 amino acids. The germline V and J ends were trimmed by 8 bases and 1 base, with 13 bases remaining between them.

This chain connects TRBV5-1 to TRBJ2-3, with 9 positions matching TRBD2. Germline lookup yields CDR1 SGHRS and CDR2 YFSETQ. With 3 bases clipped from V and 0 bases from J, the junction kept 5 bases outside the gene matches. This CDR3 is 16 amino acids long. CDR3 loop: CASSSGLAESTDTQYF. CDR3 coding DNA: TGCGCCAGCAGCTCGGGACTAGCAGAGAGCACAGATACGCAGTATTTT.

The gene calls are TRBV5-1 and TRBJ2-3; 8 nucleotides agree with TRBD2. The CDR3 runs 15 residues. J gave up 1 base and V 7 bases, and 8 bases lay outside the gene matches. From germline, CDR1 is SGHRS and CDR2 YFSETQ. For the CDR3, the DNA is TGCGCCAGCCAGGTACTAGCGGAGCGCACAGATACGCAGTATTTT. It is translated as CASQVLAERTDTQYF.

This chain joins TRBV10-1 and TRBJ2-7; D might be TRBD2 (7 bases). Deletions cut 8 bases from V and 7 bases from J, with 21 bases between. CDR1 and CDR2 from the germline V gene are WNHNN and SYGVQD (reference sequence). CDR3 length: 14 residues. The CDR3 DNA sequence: TGCGCCAGCTCGCCTGGGGGGGGGCTTGGGGAGCAGTACTTC. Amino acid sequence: CASSPGGGLGEQYF.

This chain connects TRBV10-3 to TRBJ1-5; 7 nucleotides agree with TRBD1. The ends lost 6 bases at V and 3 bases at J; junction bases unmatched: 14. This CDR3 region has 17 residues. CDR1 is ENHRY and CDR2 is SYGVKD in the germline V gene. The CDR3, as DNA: TGTGCCATCAGGGGCTCCCCTCGAGGGGGCATCAATCAGCCCCAGCATTTT. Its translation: CAIRGSPRGGINQPQHF.

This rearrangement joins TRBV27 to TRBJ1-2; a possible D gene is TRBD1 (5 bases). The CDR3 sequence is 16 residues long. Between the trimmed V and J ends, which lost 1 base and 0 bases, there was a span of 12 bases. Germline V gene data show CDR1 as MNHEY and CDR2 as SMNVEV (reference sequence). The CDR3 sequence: CASSLWGGLANYGYTF. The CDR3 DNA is TGTGCCAGCAGTTTATGGGGCGGTTTGGCTAACTATGGCTACACCTTC.

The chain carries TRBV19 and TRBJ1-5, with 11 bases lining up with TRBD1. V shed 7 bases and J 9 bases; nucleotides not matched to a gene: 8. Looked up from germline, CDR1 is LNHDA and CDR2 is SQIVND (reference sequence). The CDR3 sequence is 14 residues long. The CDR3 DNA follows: TGTGCCAGTATGGGACAGGGGGTAGGAAGGCCCCAGCATTTT. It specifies CASMGQGVGRPQHF.